These 14 T cell receptor beta chains originate from one sample sequenced in a study of blood T cell repertoires in COVID-19. TCRdb's copy holds only in-frame clones and misses some; the assay was immunoSEQ multiplex PCR. Of tens of thousands of clones in the sample, about nine tenths were seen once. Sequences were obtained from peripheral blood. The receptors stem from a man aged 50 to 59 with active or convalescent COVID-19.

This clone was counted only a few times. This chain uses TRBV7-2 with TRBJ2-1, with D unclear. This CDR3 has 14 residues. Trimming pared 5 bases from V and 8 bases from J, leaving 16 bases between. CDR1 SGHTA and CDR2 FQGNSA come from the germline V gene. The chain's CDR3 is CASSVESRSYEQFF. In DNA form, the CDR3 reads TGTGCCAGCAGCGTGGAGTCTAGGAGCTATGAGCAGTTCTTC.

The chain couples TRBV5-4 to TRBJ2-2; no clear D gene. CDR3 size: 15 residues. Between the trimmed V and J ends, which lost 0 bases and 6 bases, there was a span of 12 bases. The V gene's germline CDR1 is SGHNT and CDR2 YYREEE (reference sequence). Here the CDR3 reads CASSLAGHLSGELFF. CDR3 DNA: TGTGCCAGCAGCTTGGCTGGCCACCTCTCCGGGGAGCTGTTTTTT.

The chain recombines TRBV7-2 with TRBJ1-1, with D tentatively TRBD1 (5 bases). Trimming took off 2 bases at V and 4 bases at J, with 14 bases between the two ends. CDR1 and CDR2 (germline): SGHTA, FQGNSA. CDR3 size: 15 residues. For the CDR3, the DNA is TGTGCCAGCAGCTTACGTCTAGGGGAAGGCACTGAAGCTTTCTTT. The encoded protein is CASSLRLGEGTEAFF.

This clone appeared a few times. The rearrangement joins TRBV4-3 to TRBJ1-2, with 8 nucleotides matching TRBD1. Germline V lookup: CDR1 LGHNA, CDR2 YSLEER. CDR3 length equals 16 residues. V gave up 0 bases and J gave up 6 bases; unmatched junction bases: 9. The CDR3 nucleotides are TGCGCCAGCAGCCAAGATCCAGGGGGCGGTTCGGATGGCTACACCTTC. Protein: CASSQDPGGGSDGYTF.

The chain carries TRBV20-1 and TRBJ2-2; maybe TRBD2 (5 bases). V lost 3 bases and J 1 base, leaving 6 bases between the germline ends. Germline V gives CDR1 DFQATT, CDR2 SNEGSKA (reference sequence). The length of the CDR3 is 13 residues. CDR3 nucleotides: TGCAGTGCTAGTCGGGAGAACACCGGGGAGCTGTTTTTT. Protein product: CSASRENTGELFF.

This clone appeared a single time. The chain uses TRBV11-3 and TRBJ2-1, with 8 bases fitting TRBD1. The germline CDR1 and CDR2 sequences are SGHNT and YENEEA. J gave up 3 bases and V 5 bases, and 6 bases lay outside the gene matches. The CDR3 extends over 15 amino acids. The CDR3: CASSQNRGNYNEQFF. The CDR3 coding sequence is TGTGCCAGCAGCCAGAACAGGGGGAACTACAATGAGCAGTTCTTC.

This clone was observed a single time. V and J are TRBV5-6 and TRBJ2-7; TRBD1 might be the D (6 bases). Germline V gene data show CDR1 as SGHDT and CDR2 as YYEEEE. The CDR3 contains 16 residues. V gave up 1 base and J gave up 2 bases, with 16 bases separating them. The CDR3 DNA follows: TGTGCCAGCAGCTTGTTAGGGGGAGCTCCAGCCTACGAGCAGTACTTC. It encodes CASSLLGGAPAYEQYF.

The CDR3 reads CAISEPGTSGHNEQFF. As DNA, the CDR3 is TGTGCCATCAGTGAGCCAGGGACTAGCGGGCACAATGAGCAGTTCTTC. The rearrangement uses TRBV10-3 and TRBJ2-1; 12 nucleotides match TRBD2. This CDR3 spans 16 amino acids. CDR1 is ENHRY and CDR2 is SYGVKD in the germline V gene. The ends lost 2 bases at V and 5 bases at J; junction bases unmatched: 4.

The rearrangement joins TRBV7-9 to TRBJ2-1, with 8 nucleotides matching TRBD2. The trim removed 6 bases at V and 5 bases at J, leaving 9 bases unmatched. The CDR3 sequence is 15 residues long. Germline-derived CDR1 and CDR2 are SEHNR and FQNEAQ (reference sequence). In nucleotides, the CDR3 is TGTGCCAGCAGTTTGAGCGGGAGCCCGGACAATGAGCAGTTCTTC. Its protein is CASSLSGSPDNEQFF.

The rearrangement uses TRBV7-2 and TRBJ1-1; D remains unclear. The CDR3 has 15 amino acids. The germline V gene encodes CDR1 SGHTA and CDR2 FQGNSA. V lost 5 bases and J 1 base, leaving 14 bases between the germline ends. The CDR3, as DNA: TGTGCCAGCAGCCGTGAGGGCGGAGCGAACACTGAAGCTTTCTTT. Translating gives CASSREGGANTEAFF.

In this sample, this clone turned up a few times. V and J are TRBV29-1 and TRBJ2-1; D remains ambiguous. V was cut by 2 bases and J by 7 bases, with 3 bases left in between. The CDR3 runs to 10 residues. Germline CDR1 SQVTM, CDR2 ANQGSEA. The CDR3 is CSVELNEQFF. CDR3 nucleotide sequence: TGCAGCGTTGAACTGAATGAGCAGTTCTTC.

The rearrangement uses TRBV9 and TRBJ1-1; 8 nucleotides align to TRBD1. This CDR3 has 16 residues. The V and J ends lost 4 bases and 3 bases, in that order; junction bases with no gene match: 11. Per the germline V gene, CDR1 is SGDLS and CDR2 is YYNGEE. The DNA for the CDR3 is TGTGCCAGCAGCTCGGGCCAGGGGGCGCCGGACACTGAAGCTTTCTTT. Translated, it gives CASSSGQGAPDTEAFF. The whole variable domain, remainder taken from reference TRBV9 and TRBJ1-1, is DSGVTQTPKHLITATGQRVTLRCSPRSGDLSVYWYQQSLDQGLQFLIQYYNGEERAKGNILERFSAQQFPDLHSELNLSSLELGDSALYFCASSSGQGAPDTEAFFGQGTRLTVV.

The chain joins TRBV30 to TRBJ2-3, with D possibly matching TRBD1 (5 bases). Trimming removed 0 bases from V and 5 bases from J, with 6 bases in between. Germline CDR1 and CDR2: GTSNPN and SVGIG (reference sequence). CDR3 length: 12 residues. The CDR3 nucleotides are TGTGCCTGGAGTGTAGGGGTAGATACGCAGTATTTT. As protein: CAWSVGVDTQYF.

The chain carries TRBV3-1 (or the pseudogene TRBV3-2) and TRBJ1-2; the match to TRBD1 covers 10 bases. Germline CDR1 is LGHDT and CDR2 is YNNKEL (reference sequence). The trim removed 4 bases at V and 4 bases at J, leaving 3 bases unmatched. The CDR3 is made up of 14 amino acids. The CDR3 sequence: CASSPGDRGYGYTF. The CDR3, as DNA: TGTGCCAGCAGCCCTGGGGACAGGGGCTATGGCTACACCTTC.